This T cell receptor beta chain was captured in a study of blood T cell repertoires in COVID-19. Across the whole study: Sites across the United States, Italy and Spain contributed samples from acute and convalescent COVID-19.

TCRdb keeps only in-frame clones here, not all; method: immunoSEQ multiplex PCR. The sample lists approximately 230,000 clones; around nine tenths were seen once. Germline V gene sequence: CDR1 SGHTA, CDR2 FQGNSA. V lost 8 bases to trimming and J lost 2 bases; unmatched junction nucleotides: 11. The CDR3 runs to 15 residues. The study drew participants aged about 18 to 90 years from about two dozen US areas. Researchers sorted participants into cohorts using their self-reported clinical history. Sequenced input: PBMCs or T cells enriched from blood (not recorded which). The receptor's source is a woman aged 45-59 years with acute COVID-19. This chain connects TRBV7-2 to TRBJ2-5; 7 nucleotides align to TRBD1. CDR3 residues: CASHETGQSQETQYF. The CDR3, as DNA: TGTGCCAGCCATGAAACGGGACAGAGTCAAGAGACCCAGTACTTC.